This T cell receptor beta chain was identified during a study of T cells in Graves' hyperthyroidism and ophthalmopathy. Study-wide background: The authors collected peripheral blood at initial diagnosis, before any treatment.

The source material, RNA transcripts, was used to amplify TCR beta CDR3 regions. First-round RT-PCR with HTBI primers amplified the TCR CDR3 region. TCRdb redid the calling of the multiplex PCR reads with MiXCR, one entry per CDR3 protein. The table includes about 600,000 distinct CDR3 sequences, roughly 15% detected once. This clonotype was observed many times. Germline CDR1 MDHEN, CDR2 SYDVKM. The ends were cut back, 11 bases at V and 0 bases at J, with 10 bases in the middle. The CDR3 extends over 13 amino acids. Source material: blood. This chain uses TRBV28 with TRBJ1-4; D not resolved. This clonotype was sampled from a woman aged 50 to 60 with Graves' ophthalmopathy. CDR3: CASRRTTNEKLFF. The CDR3 DNA is TGTGCCTCGAGAAGGACAACTAATGAAAAACTGTTTTTT. Supplemented by reference TRBV28 and TRBJ1-4, the full variable domain reads DVKVTQSSRYLVKRTGEKVFLECVQDMDHENMFWYRQDPGLGLRLIYFSYDVKMKEKGDIPEGYSVSREKKERFSLILESASTNQTSMYLCASRRTTNEKLFFGSGTQLSVL.